The present TCR beta chain was sequenced within a study of blood T cell repertoires in COVID-19. As for this clone: The junction departs from germline at one end; a sequencing error may be responsible.

Measured with immunoSEQ multiplex PCR; TCRdb has only the in-frame clones, and not every one. The repertoire holds 250,000 to 300,000 clones, with less than 90% as singletons. This TCR was sampled from a woman in her thirties with COVID-19, enrolled during active disease. The sequenced sample consisted of peripheral blood.

This chain's CDR3 is CASREYGERAKDF. The CDR3 DNA sequence: TGTGCCAGCAGGGAATATGGGGAGCGGGCGAAGGATTTT. V and J are TRBV5-6 and TRBJ1-3; D ambiguous. The CDR3 has 13 residues. In germline, CDR1 is SGHDT, CDR2 YYEEEE.